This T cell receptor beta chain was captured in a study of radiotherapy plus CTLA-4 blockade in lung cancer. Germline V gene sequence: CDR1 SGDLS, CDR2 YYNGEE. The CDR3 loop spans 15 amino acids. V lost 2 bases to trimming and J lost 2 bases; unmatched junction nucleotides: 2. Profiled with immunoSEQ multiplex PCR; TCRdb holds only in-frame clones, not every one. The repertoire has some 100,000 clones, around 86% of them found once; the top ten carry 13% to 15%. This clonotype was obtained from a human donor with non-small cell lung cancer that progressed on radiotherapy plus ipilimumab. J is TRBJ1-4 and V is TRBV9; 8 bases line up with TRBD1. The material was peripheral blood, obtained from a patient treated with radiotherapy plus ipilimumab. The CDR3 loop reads CASSVRQGTNEKLFF. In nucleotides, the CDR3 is TGTGCCAGCAGCGTCCGACAGGGGACTAATGAAAAACTGTTTTTT.